This TCR beta chain was retrieved from a study of regulatory T cells in long-lasting Graves disease. Whole-study findings and limits: Persistent disease showed a preference for TRBV28, TRBJ1-2 and TRBJ2-5. It was possible that the small sample size reduced accuracy. Persistent Graves' patients showed less TCR diversity than newly diagnosed patients showed.

On this clonotype itself: Its antigen is not known.

HTBI primers from iRepertoire and Arm-PCR of CDR3 regions yielded the TCR beta libraries. Under the authors' procedure: Segment identification across samples yielded about 60 TRBV and more than twelve TRBJ segments. From the multiplex PCR reads, TCRdb called clonotypes with MiXCR, one entry per CDR3 protein. The V and J calls shown here were made by TCRdb, not taken from the authors' results. Of about 470,000 distinct CDR3 sequences in the sample, less than 25% are singletons; the top ten hold 7% to 10%. Per the germline V gene, CDR1 is DFQATT and CDR2 is SNEGSKA (reference sequence). The CDR3 consists of 17 residues. V gave up 5 bases and J gave up 0 bases; unmatched junction bases: 12. Time point here: persistent/refractory GD, antithyroid drugs over 5 years with positive TRAb. From PBMCs, RNA was extracted and then used to make the TCR library.

Sequencing used peripheral blood mononuclear cells (PBMCs), obtained when the disease was refractory, from a patient treated with antithyroid drugs. The V call is TRBV20-1, the J call TRBJ2-7; 11 nucleotides align to TRBD2. This clonotype was sampled from a female donor with Graves disease. CDR3 residues: CSAGSQVTSGSSYEQYF. Here the CDR3 DNA reads TGCAGTGCTGGATCTCAAGTTACTAGCGGGAGCTCCTACGAGCAGTACTTC.